Presented here are 29 T cell receptor beta chains from one specimen sequenced in a study of T cell responses to AZD1222 COVID-19 vaccine. Assay: immunoSEQ multiplex PCR; the TCRdb copy retains only in-frame clones and omits some. The top ten clones hold approximately 2.3% of a sample with roughly 140,000 clones, 70% to 90% of them seen once. The input for sequencing was peripheral blood, taken on day 0 of AZD1222 vaccination. All receptors derive from an adult in good health.

This sequence joins TRBV24-1 and TRBJ2-2; no clear D. Trimming cost V 8 bases and J 8 bases, with 17 bases left between them. Per germline, CDR1 KGHDR and CDR2 SFDVKD. The CDR3 loop spans 14 amino acids. Here the CDR3 reads CATNGQANTGELFF. The CDR3 DNA is TGTGCCACCAACGGGCAGGCGAATACGGGGGAGCTGTTTTTT.

The rearrangement links TRBV13 to TRBJ2-2; D call uncertain. The CDR3 consists of 13 residues. The germline V and J ends were trimmed by 6 bases and 0 bases, with 5 bases remaining between them. CDR1 PRHDT and CDR2 FYEKMQ come from the germline V gene (reference sequence). CDR3 sequence: CASSLTNTGELFF. Here the CDR3 DNA reads TGTGCCAGCAGTCTTACGAACACCGGGGAGCTGTTTTTT. Full variable domain (outside the CDR3, taken from reference TRBV13 and TRBJ2-2): AAGVIQSPRHLIKEKRETATLKCYPIPRHDTVYWYQQGPGQDPQFLISFYEKMQSDKGSIPDRFSAQQFSDYHSELNMSSLELGDSALYFCASSLTNTGELFFGEGSRLTVL.

This rearrangement joins TRBV4-1 to TRBJ1-4, with D unresolved. CDR1 MGHRA and CDR2 YSYEKL come from the germline V gene. Trimming stripped 0 bases from V and 2 bases from J, with 10 bases between. This CDR3 is built from 16 residues. DNA of the CDR3: TGCGCCAGCAGCCAAGACGTACCACAGACTAATGAAAAACTGTTTTTT. This codes for CASSQDVPQTNEKLFF.

The V call is TRBV7-2, the J call TRBJ2-1, with 9 bases aligning to TRBD1. The V gene end was trimmed by 5 bases and the J gene end by 8 bases; junction bases not matched to a gene: 10. In germline, CDR1 is SGHTA, CDR2 FQGNSA. The CDR3 covers 15 residues. Written as DNA, the CDR3 is TGTGCCAGCAGCGCCTACAGGGGGCAGGGCGATGAGCAGTTCTTC. The encoded protein is CASSAYRGQGDEQFF.

The chain employs TRBV27 and TRBJ2-7, with TRBD2 as a possible D gene (7 bases). The CDR3 runs to 15 residues. In germline, CDR1 is MNHEY, CDR2 SMNVEV (reference sequence). Trimming pared 2 bases from V and 6 bases from J, leaving 17 bases between. CDR3: CASSLKAVGGGEQYF. The CDR3 nucleotides read TGTGCCAGCAGTTTAAAGGCGGTAGGGGGGGGCGAGCAGTACTTC.

On this clone itself: Its ends do not fully match the called genes, so a read error is possible. Written as DNA, the CDR3 is TGTGCTAGCAGCTTATTGGTAGCCAAAAACATTCAGTACTTC. Encoded protein: CASSLLVAKNIQYF. The V call is TRBV7-7, the J call TRBJ2-4; D is unresolved. The CDR3 spans 14 residues. CDR1 and CDR2 (germline): SSHAT, FNYEAQ (reference sequence). Supplemented by reference TRBV7-7 and TRBJ2-4, the full variable domain reads GAGVSQSPRYKVTKRGQDVTLRCDPISSHATLYWYQQALGQGPEFLTYFNYEAQPDKSGLPSDRFSAERPEGSISTLTIQRTEQRDSAMYRCASSLLVAKNIQYFGAGTRLSVL.

Concerning this clone: This same CDR3 is encoded by further DNA sequences in the sample. The gene calls are TRBV29-1 and TRBJ2-7, with a weak D call TRBD2 (6 bases). The CDR3 contains 14 residues. Germline V gene lookup returns CDR1 SQVTM and CDR2 ANQGSEA. V was trimmed by 6 bases and J by 4 bases, leaving 19 bases between them. The CDR3 DNA reads as TGCAGCGTCGAACAAGGAGGGATGGGATACGAGCAGTACTTC. This translates into CSVEQGGMGYEQYF.

The chain employs TRBV14 and TRBJ2-7; TRBD1 might be the D (5 bases). CDR1 SGHDN and CDR2 FVKESK come from the germline V gene. The CDR3 runs 15 residues. V lost 0 bases to trimming and J lost 5 bases, with 14 bases between them. In DNA, the CDR3 is TGTGCCAGCAGCCAAGATCGCGGCAGGGAACACGAGCAGTACTTC. This encodes CASSQDRGREHEQYF.

This chain connects TRBV19 to TRBJ2-6; D is undetermined. Trimming removed 2 bases at V and 0 bases at J, with 14 bases between. The CDR3 runs to 18 residues. The V gene's germline CDR1 is LNHDA and CDR2 SQIVND (reference sequence). CDR3 DNA sequence: TGTGCCAGTAGTATACCGGGCAGGTGGATCTCTGGGGCCAACGTCCTGACTTTC. Residues: CASSIPGRWISGANVLTF.

The table lists this clone with a count of one. CDR3 sequence reads: CASWTTGVGVTQYF. CDR3 bases: TGTGCCAGCTGGACGACAGGGGTTGGGGTGACCCAGTACTTC. The chain has TRBV11-2 and TRBJ2-5, with 8 bases aligning to TRBD1. Germline lookup yields CDR1 SGHAT and CDR2 FQNNGV. This CDR3 has 14 amino acids. V gave up 8 bases and J gave up 7 bases; unmatched junction bases: 12.

The chain joins TRBV10-1 to TRBJ2-1; no clear D. In germline, CDR1 is WNHNN, CDR2 SYGVQD (reference sequence). This CDR3 is built from 11 residues. V was clipped by 6 bases and J by 7 bases, with 7 bases between them. CDR3 coding DNA: TGCGCCAGCAGCGGACGGAATGAGCAGTTCTTC. This translates into CASSGRNEQFF.

The chain combines TRBV18 with TRBJ1-1; D remains unclear. The CDR3 spans 14 residues. Per the germline V gene, CDR1 is KGHSH and CDR2 is LQKENI. V lost 2 bases, J lost 4 bases, and 11 bases lay in between. The CDR3 coding sequence is TGTGCCAGCTCACCATTAGACACCTCCACTGAAGCTTTCTTT. Translated: CASSPLDTSTEAFF.

The DNA for the CDR3 is TGTGCCAGCAGTCCCATCCGGGGAGGGGGGACTGAAGCTTTCTTT. Its protein product is CASSPIRGGGTEAFF. This rearrangement joins TRBV6-6 to TRBJ1-1; maybe TRBD1 (6 bases). From germline, CDR1 is MNHNY and CDR2 SVGAGI (reference sequence). CDR3 length: 15 residues. Trimming took 5 bases from V and 5 from J, leaving 18 bases between them.

This clone was seen only once. The V call is TRBV7-9, the J call TRBJ2-3, with D uncertain. Looked up from germline, CDR1 is SEHNR and CDR2 is FQNEAQ (reference sequence). Deletions cut 2 bases from V and 2 bases from J, with 8 bases between. The CDR3 is made up of 14 amino acids. The CDR3: CASSLSGYTDTQYF. CDR3 sequence (DNA): TGTGCCAGCAGCTTATCCGGATACACAGATACGCAGTATTTT. Looking up the rest from reference TRBV7-9 and TRBJ2-3 gives the full variable domain: DTGVSQNPRHKITKRGQNVTFRCDPISEHNRLYWYRQTLGQGPEFLTYFQNEAQLEKSRLLSDRFSAERPKGSFSTLEIQRTEQGDSAMYLCASSLSGYTDTQYFGPGTRLTVL.

The chain carries TRBV23-1 and TRBJ1-2, with 10 bases lining up with TRBD1. TRBV23-1 is filed as an ORF, its function uncertain. The V and J ends lost 4 bases and 4 bases, in that order; junction bases with no gene match: 6. The CDR3 runs to 15 residues. CDR3 region: CASSPPRDRGYGYTF. In nucleotides, the CDR3 is TGCGCCAGCAGTCCTCCCCGGGACAGGGGCTATGGCTACACCTTC.

V and J are TRBV19 and TRBJ1-3; D gene unclear. The CDR3 is 14 amino acids. Trimming removed 6 bases at V and 3 bases at J, with 12 bases between. Germline V gene lookup returns CDR1 LNHDA and CDR2 SQIVND (reference sequence). CDR3: CASSQHPGGNTIYF. DNA for the CDR3: TGTGCCAGTAGCCAACACCCGGGTGGAAACACCATATATTTT.

This chain uses TRBV11-2 with TRBJ2-2; D ambiguous. This CDR3 spans 15 amino acids. Per germline, CDR1 SGHAT and CDR2 FQNNGV. Trimming stripped 0 bases from V and 3 bases from J, with 8 bases between. The DNA for the CDR3 is TGTGCCAGCAGCTTAGACCGTCCGTACACCGGGGAGCTGTTTTTT. It specifies CASSLDRPYTGELFF.

This chain connects TRBV4-1 to TRBJ1-1, with D tentatively TRBD1 (5 bases). This CDR3 has 13 residues. Trimming left V 2 bases short and J 4 bases short, with 8 bases between. The V gene's germline CDR1 is MGHRA and CDR2 YSYEKL. The CDR3 region has the DNA TGCGCCAGCAGCCAATCTGGGGGCACTGAAGCTTTCTTT. It encodes CASSQSGGTEAFF.

The chain joins TRBV9 to TRBJ1-6; D ambiguous. With 4 bases removed from V and 6 bases from J, the gap between germline ends came to 11 bases. The germline gives CDR1 SGDLS, CDR2 YYNGEE. The CDR3 has 14 residues. The CDR3 is CASSPHPVNSPLHF. The CDR3, as DNA: TGTGCCAGCAGCCCCCACCCAGTTAATTCACCCCTCCACTTT.

This chain connects TRBV25-1 to TRBJ1-2; no clear D. V lost 1 base and J lost 8, with 14 bases in between. Germline V gene data show CDR1 as MGHDK and CDR2 as SYGVNS. CDR3 length: 14 amino acids. CDR3 loop: CASSESTRLSGYTF. The CDR3 DNA follows: TGTGCCAGCAGTGAATCGACCAGGTTGAGCGGCTACACCTTC.

This clone occurred once. The rearrangement joins TRBV15 to TRBJ2-3, with D possibly called TRBD1 or TRBD2 (5 bases each). The germline V gene has CDR1 LNHNV and CDR2 YYDKDF (reference sequence). The CDR3 contains 15 residues. The ends were cut back, 4 bases at V and 2 bases at J, with 13 bases in the middle. Here the CDR3 reads CATSTGTVTTDTQYF. The DNA of the CDR3 is TGTGCCACCAGCACCGGGACCGTTACCACAGATACGCAGTATTTT.

This clone occurred once. V is TRBV10-2 and J is TRBJ1-6; D is undetermined. There are 13 residues in the CDR3. The germline V and J ends were trimmed by 9 bases and 7 bases, with 13 bases remaining between them. From germline, CDR1 is WSHSY and CDR2 SAAADI. DNA of the CDR3: TGCGCCAGTGCAGAAAGCCAGAATTCACCCCTCCACTTT. Translation: CASAESQNSPLHF.

The chain combines TRBV5-6 with TRBJ1-4; perhaps TRBD1 as D (5 bases). Trimming cost V 0 bases and J 8 bases, with 20 bases left between them. CDR1 and CDR2 from the germline V gene are SGHDT and YYEEEE. The CDR3 sequence is 17 residues long. The CDR3 here is CASSLGGRALTKEKLFF. DNA of the CDR3: TGTGCCAGCAGCTTGGGAGGCAGGGCCCTAACGAAGGAAAAACTGTTTTTT.

This clone was picked up one time. The CDR3, as DNA: TGTGCCAGCAGTACCCCTGACAGGGGGTGTCAGCCCCAGCATTTT. It translates to CASSTPDRGCQPQHF. The V and J genes are TRBV25-1 and TRBJ1-5; 9 nucleotides match TRBD1. V shed 5 bases, J shed 6 bases, and the junction held 8 bases outside the gene matches. Germline V gene data show CDR1 as MGHDK and CDR2 as SYGVNS. The CDR3 spans 15 residues.

The chain joins TRBV13 to TRBJ1-2; TRBD1 agrees at 8 bases. After removal of 7 bases from V and 3 bases from J, the junction contained 10 bases not matched to a gene. The CDR3 contains 15 residues. The germline V gene encodes CDR1 PRHDT and CDR2 FYEKMQ (reference sequence). Written as DNA, the CDR3 is TGTGCCAGCACCGAAGGACAGGGAGGGGACTATGGCTACACCTTC. Encoded protein: CASTEGQGGDYGYTF.

This chain uses TRBV2 with TRBJ1-5; no definite D call. V was clipped by 4 bases and J by 2 bases, with 12 bases between them. The CDR3 extends over 15 amino acids. Germline lookup yields CDR1 SNHLY and CDR2 FYNNEI. This chain's CDR3 is CASSASGLGNQPQHF. For the CDR3, the DNA is TGTGCCAGCAGTGCTTCAGGCTTGGGCAATCAGCCCCAGCATTTT.

This chain connects TRBV10-1 to TRBJ2-4; possibly TRBD1 for D (7 bases). CDR1 is WNHNN and CDR2 is SYGVQD in the germline V gene (reference sequence). The V gene lost 7 bases and the J gene lost 8 bases, with 15 bases spanning the gap. This CDR3 has 13 residues. The CDR3 DNA follows: TGCGCCAGCAAGAGGACAGGCGGGGACATTCAGTACTTC. Encoded protein: CASKRTGGDIQYF.

This chain links TRBV28 with TRBJ1-2, with a weak D call TRBD1 (5 bases). This CDR3 comprises 16 residues. The V gene lost 3 bases and the J gene lost 7 bases, with 21 bases spanning the gap. Germline CDR1 MDHEN, CDR2 SYDVKM. The CDR3 coding sequence is TGTGCCAGCAGTTTGGAAATGGTGTTTGGGGGTGGTGGCTACACCTTC. Its protein is CASSLEMVFGGGGYTF.

The rearrangement uses TRBV4-2 and TRBJ1-5; D gene unclear. CDR1 is LGHNA and CDR2 is YNFKEQ in the germline V gene. The CDR3 is 13 residues long. V gave up 3 bases and J gave up 4 bases, with 7 bases separating them. The CDR3 DNA reads TGTGCCAGCAGCCAGGGTGGTAATCAGCCCCAGCATTTT. This codes for CASSQGGNQPQHF.